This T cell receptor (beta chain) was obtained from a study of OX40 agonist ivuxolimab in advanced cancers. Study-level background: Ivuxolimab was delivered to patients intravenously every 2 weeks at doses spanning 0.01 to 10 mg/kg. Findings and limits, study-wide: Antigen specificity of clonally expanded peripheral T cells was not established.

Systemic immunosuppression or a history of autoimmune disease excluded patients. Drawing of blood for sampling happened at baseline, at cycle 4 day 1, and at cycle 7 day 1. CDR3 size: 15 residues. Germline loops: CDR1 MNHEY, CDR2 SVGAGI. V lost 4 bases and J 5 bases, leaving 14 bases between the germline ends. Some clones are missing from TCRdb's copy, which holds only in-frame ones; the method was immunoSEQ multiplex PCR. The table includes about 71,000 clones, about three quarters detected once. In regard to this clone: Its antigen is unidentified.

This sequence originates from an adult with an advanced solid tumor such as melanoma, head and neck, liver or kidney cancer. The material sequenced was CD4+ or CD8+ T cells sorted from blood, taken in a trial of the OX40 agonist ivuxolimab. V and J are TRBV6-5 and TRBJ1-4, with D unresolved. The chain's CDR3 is CASSLGPVGNEKLFF. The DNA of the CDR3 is TGTGCCAGCAGTTTGGGCCCTGTGGGGAATGAAAAACTGTTTTTT.